The 22 T cell receptor beta chains presented below share a single source sample, sequenced in a study of blood T cell repertoires in COVID-19 (dated by TCRdb to about 2020). Receptor amplification or capture employed the immunoSEQ multiplex PCR assay. Drawn from immuneACCESS, this table holds only the in-frame rearrangements with V and J called that TCRdb kept. Clones are partly lost; checked studies trace under half to an unresolved V gene and leave the rest unexplained. The table for this sample lists about 480,000 clones; about 89% of them were counted only once. Clones ranked in the top ten supply roughly 7.4% of the sample. Sequenced input: peripheral blood. These receptor sequences come from a woman aged 45 to 65 with COVID-19, enrolled during active disease.

The chain has TRBV2 and TRBJ2-1, with a possible D match to TRBD2 (5 bases). V lost 5 bases and J lost 8, with 10 bases in between. This CDR3 is 12 amino acids long. The V gene's germline CDR1 is SNHLY and CDR2 FYNNEI. In nucleotides, the CDR3 is TGTGCCAGCAGTCGCCGGGATTATGAGCAGTTCTTC. It yields the protein CASSRRDYEQFF.

This sequence joins TRBV27 and TRBJ2-2; TRBD2 aligns across 7 bases. The CDR3 length is 15 residues. The V segment lost 3 bases and the J segment 4 bases; nucleotides outside the gene matches: 5. CDR1 and CDR2 (germline): MNHEY, SMNVEV (reference sequence). Here the CDR3 reads CASSFGGGSTGELFF. The CDR3 nucleotides are TGTGCCAGCAGTTTTGGCGGGGGTAGCACCGGGGAGCTGTTTTTT.

CDR3 loop: CASKPAGTGATGELFF. The CDR3, as DNA: TGCGCCAGCAAACCAGCCGGGACAGGGGCCACCGGGGAGCTGTTTTTT. The J gene is TRBJ2-2, the V gene TRBV4-1, with TRBD1 matching over 10 bases. This CDR3 comprises 16 residues. The germline gives CDR1 MGHRA, CDR2 YSYEKL. The junction had 9 bases not matched to a gene; V was cut back by 7 bases and J by 4 bases.

V gene TRBV20-1 combines with J gene TRBJ1-5; 8 bases align to TRBD1. V lost 3 bases, J lost 0 bases, and 16 bases stayed unmatched. The CDR3 has 19 amino acids. Looked up from germline, CDR1 is DFQATT and CDR2 is SNEGSKA (reference sequence). In DNA form, the CDR3 reads TGCAGTGCTAGTAGGACAGGGCCCAACGCACGCTATAGCAATCAGCCCCAGCATTTT. Translated, it gives CSASRTGPNARYSNQPQHF.

The V gene is TRBV12-5, the J gene TRBJ1-2; 10 nucleotides align to TRBD1. Germline assignment: CDR1 LGHNT and CDR2 FRNRAP. The CDR3 is 16 residues long. V was pared by 2 bases and J by 6 bases, with 9 bases of the junction left unmatched. CDR3 in amino acids: CASGLYLGQGFDGYTF. The DNA for the CDR3 is TGTGCTAGTGGTTTGTATCTGGGACAGGGGTTCGATGGCTACACCTTC.

The V call is TRBV5-1, the J call TRBJ1-6, with D possibly matching TRBD1 (5 bases). CDR1 is SGHRS and CDR2 is YFSETQ in the germline V gene. Between the trimmed V and J ends, which lost 2 bases and 7 bases, there was a span of 7 bases. The CDR3 length is 13 residues. This CDR3 reads CASSLTGNSPLHF. The CDR3, as DNA: TGCGCCAGCAGCTTAACAGGAAATTCACCCCTCCACTTT.

This chain links TRBV3-1 (or the pseudogene TRBV3-2) with TRBJ2-1, with 9 bases fitting TRBD1. V dropped 0 bases and J dropped 4; count of bases not matched to a gene: 4. The germline gives CDR1 LGHDT, CDR2 YNNKEL (reference sequence). The CDR3 covers 16 residues. The CDR3 is CASSQDGGQGYNEQFF. CDR3 sequence (DNA): TGTGCCAGCAGCCAAGATGGGGGACAGGGTTACAATGAGCAGTTCTTC.

This clone was observed a single time. The rearrangement links TRBV6-1 to TRBJ1-2; a weak D match, TRBD1 (5 bases). V was cut by 1 base and J by 7 bases, with 13 bases left in between. In germline, CDR1 is MNHNS, CDR2 SASEGT. This CDR3 contains 14 residues. This CDR3 is CASSEDWTLGGYTF. CDR3 in DNA: TGTGCCAGCAGTGAAGACTGGACACTCGGTGGCTACACCTTC.

The chain links TRBV3-1 (or the pseudogene TRBV3-2) to TRBJ1-2; a possible D gene is TRBD1 (6 bases). Looked up from germline, CDR1 is LGHDT and CDR2 is YNNKEL (reference sequence). This CDR3 is built from 13 residues. The V and J ends lost 4 bases and 7 bases respectively, with 13 bases between them. CDR3 coding DNA: TGTGCCAGCAGCCCAGGACAGCAGGTTGGCTACACCTTC. It is translated as CASSPGQQVGYTF.

The count of this clone is one. The chain joins TRBV5-4 to TRBJ1-2; 7 positions agree with TRBD1. The CDR3 consists of 14 residues. Trimming took 5 bases from V and 8 from J; bases not matched to a gene: 12. Per germline, CDR1 SGHNT and CDR2 YYREEE (reference sequence). This CDR3 reads CASSSGTVSRGYTF. The CDR3 DNA sequence: TGTGCCAGCAGTTCCGGGACAGTGTCCCGGGGCTACACCTTC.

This chain connects TRBV10-3 to TRBJ1-6; D call uncertain. V was shortened by 4 bases and J by 1 base, with 8 bases between the two germline ends. The CDR3 consists of 15 residues. Germline assignment: CDR1 ENHRY and CDR2 SYGVKD. CDR3 sequence: CAISVSGSYNSPLHF. As DNA, the CDR3 is TGTGCCATCAGTGTAAGCGGTTCCTATAATTCACCCCTCCACTTT.

The rearrangement joins TRBV2 to TRBJ1-5; TRBD1 aligns across 7 bases. The CDR3 has 14 residues. V was pared by 6 bases and J by 5 bases, with 7 bases of the junction left unmatched. The germline CDR1 and CDR2 sequences are SNHLY and FYNNEI. The CDR3 DNA reads TGTGCCAGCAGAACAGGGGTCAGGGATCAGCCCCAGCATTTT. The encoded protein is CASRTGVRDQPQHF.

The chain combines TRBV6-5 with TRBJ2-1, with 9 bases fitting TRBD1. The CDR3 is made up of 15 amino acids. Germline CDR1 and CDR2: MNHEY and SVGAGI. Unmatched junction bases numbered 7, after V lost 10 bases and J lost 0 bases. CDR3 in amino acids: CATVDRGGSYNEQFF. For the CDR3, the DNA is TGTGCCACCGTAGACAGGGGGGGCTCCTACAATGAGCAGTTCTTC.

V is TRBV5-1 and J is TRBJ2-3; 7 bases line up with TRBD1. J was trimmed by 2 bases and V by 2 bases; bases with no gene match: 5. Germline V gene data show CDR1 as SGHRS and CDR2 as YFSETQ. The CDR3 totals 15 residues. CDR3 in DNA: TGCGCCAGCAGCTTTAAAGACAGGGCCACAGATACGCAGTATTTT. It encodes CASSFKDRATDTQYF.

V usage is TRBV14 and J usage is TRBJ2-3; D not certain. Germline CDR1 reads SGHDN; CDR2 reads FVKESK. This CDR3 region has 15 residues. V was pared by 4 bases and J by 0 bases, with 11 bases between. The CDR3 region is CASSRLATSTDTQYF. The CDR3, as DNA: TGTGCCAGCAGCCGTTTAGCAACTAGCACAGATACGCAGTATTTT.

The chain employs TRBV27 and TRBJ1-1; D is undetermined. The CDR3 has 15 residues. Germline-derived CDR1 and CDR2 are MNHEY and SMNVEV (reference sequence). The V end lost 0 bases, the J end lost 4 bases, and 12 bases lay between the germline ends. Here the CDR3 DNA reads TGTGCCAGCAGTTTATCTACACTTGGGCGCACTGAAGCTTTCTTT. Its translation is CASSLSTLGRTEAFF.

This chain links TRBV18 with TRBJ2-1; 12 bases align to TRBD2. Germline assignment: CDR1 KGHSH and CDR2 LQKENI. This CDR3 has 17 residues. V shed 3 bases, J shed 10 bases, and the junction held 13 bases outside the gene matches. The CDR3 bases are TGTGCCAGCTCACCCGGACTAGCGGGATCTACGGGCTCGGAGCAGTTCTTC. It encodes CASSPGLAGSTGSEQFF.

V is TRBV3-1 (or the pseudogene TRBV3-2) and J is TRBJ1-4; D perhaps matches TRBD1 (5 bases). CDR1 is LGHDT and CDR2 is YNNKEL in the germline V gene (reference sequence). The CDR3 runs to 16 residues. V was pared by 4 bases and J by 11 bases, with 23 bases between. In nucleotides, the CDR3 is TGTGCCAGCAGCCCCCTGGTTGCCGGGGGTACTGGTAAACTGTTTTTT. Protein: CASSPLVAGGTGKLFF.

V and J are TRBV6-1 and TRBJ2-3; D remains ambiguous. Germline V gene sequence: CDR1 MNHNS, CDR2 SASEGT. The CDR3 sequence is 16 residues long. Trimming pared 2 bases from V and 2 bases from J, leaving 14 bases between. The CDR3 reads CASSESKQALTDTQYF. In nucleotides, the CDR3 is TGTGCCAGCAGTGAAAGCAAGCAAGCACTCACAGATACGCAGTATTTT.

This chain joins TRBV10-2 and TRBJ2-3, with 8 bases that match TRBD2. Germline V CDR1 and CDR2: WSHSY, SAAADI. This CDR3 has 17 amino acids. The V segment lost 0 bases and the J segment 2 bases; nucleotides outside the gene matches: 7. The CDR3 DNA sequence: TGCGCCAGCAGTGAGTCTAGCGGGATAACCTTCACAGATACGCAGTATTTT. It yields the protein CASSESSGITFTDTQYF.

In this sample, this clone turned up a few times. The chain carries TRBV30 and TRBJ1-6, with TRBD1 matching over 9 bases. Germline values: CDR1 GTSNPN, CDR2 SVGIG (reference sequence). The CDR3 is made up of 14 amino acids. Losses at the gene ends were 8 bases for V and 5 bases for J; bases not matched to a gene: 7. The chain's CDR3 is CAARTGVNNSPLHF. The CDR3 DNA reads as TGTGCCGCCCGGACAGGGGTGAATAATTCACCCCTCCACTTT.

This sequence joins TRBV6-1 and TRBJ2-2; maybe TRBD1 (5 bases). CDR3 length: 13 amino acids. Trimming shortened V by 2 bases and J by 6 bases, and 7 bases separated the two germline ends. Germline CDR1 reads MNHNS; CDR2 reads SASEGT. The CDR3 loop reads CASSEIGAGELFF. CDR3 DNA: TGTGCCAGCAGTGAAATAGGGGCCGGGGAGCTGTTTTTT.